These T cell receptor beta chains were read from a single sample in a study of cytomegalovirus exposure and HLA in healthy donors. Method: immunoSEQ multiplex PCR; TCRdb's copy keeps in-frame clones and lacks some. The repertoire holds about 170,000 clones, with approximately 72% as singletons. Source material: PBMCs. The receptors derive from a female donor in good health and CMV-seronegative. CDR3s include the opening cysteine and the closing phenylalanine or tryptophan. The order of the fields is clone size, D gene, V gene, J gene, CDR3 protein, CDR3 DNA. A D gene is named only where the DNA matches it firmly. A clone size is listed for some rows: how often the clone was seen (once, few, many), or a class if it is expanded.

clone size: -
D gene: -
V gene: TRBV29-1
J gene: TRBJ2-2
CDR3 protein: CSVEAGGTGELFF
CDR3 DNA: TGCAGCGTTGAAGCAGGGGGGACCGGGGAGCTGTTTTTT

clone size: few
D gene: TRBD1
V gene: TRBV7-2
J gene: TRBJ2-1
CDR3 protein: CASSSTGGPYNEQFF
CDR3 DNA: TGTGCCAGCAGCAGCACAGGGGGCCCCTACAATGAGCAGTTCTTC

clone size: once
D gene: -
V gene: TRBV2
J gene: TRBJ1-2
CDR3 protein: CASSSSRDSTYTF
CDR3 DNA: TGTGCCAGCAGTTCATCTAGAGACAGTACCTACACCTTC

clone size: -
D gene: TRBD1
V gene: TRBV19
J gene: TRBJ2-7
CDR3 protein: CASSPQTGNEQYF
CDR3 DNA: TGTGCCAGTAGTCCCCAGACAGGGAACGAGCAGTACTTC

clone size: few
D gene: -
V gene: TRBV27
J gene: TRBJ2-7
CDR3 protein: CASSRILSYEQYF
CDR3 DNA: TGTGCCAGCAGTAGAATACTCTCCTACGAGCAGTACTTC

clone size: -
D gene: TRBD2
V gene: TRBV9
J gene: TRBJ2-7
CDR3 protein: CASSNGLAGGYEQYF
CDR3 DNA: TGTGCCAGCAGCAACGGACTAGCGGGGGGATACGAGCAGTACTTC

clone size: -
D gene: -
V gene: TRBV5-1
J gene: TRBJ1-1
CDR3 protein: CASSLEGRGTFF
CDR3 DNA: TGCGCCAGCAGCTTGGAAGGCAGAGGGACTTTCTTT

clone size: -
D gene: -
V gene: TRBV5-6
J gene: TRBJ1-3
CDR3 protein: CASSQVGGPVGNTIYF
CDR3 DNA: TGTGCCAGCAGCCAGGTCGGGGGGCCGGTCGGAAACACCATATATTTT

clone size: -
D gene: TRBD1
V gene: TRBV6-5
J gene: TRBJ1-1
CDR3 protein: CASSYSVDRAGAEAFF
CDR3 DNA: TGTGCCAGCAGTTACTCAGTGGACAGGGCCGGCGCGGAAGCTTTCTTT

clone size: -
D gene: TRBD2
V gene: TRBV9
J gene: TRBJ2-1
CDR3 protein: CASSPRRGTSGTYNEQFF
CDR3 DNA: TGTGCCAGCAGCCCCAGGCGTGGGACTAGCGGGACCTACAATGAGCAGTTCTTC

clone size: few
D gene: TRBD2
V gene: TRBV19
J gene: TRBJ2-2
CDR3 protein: CASSIRTSGGNTGELFF
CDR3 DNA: TGTGCCAGTAGTATAAGGACTAGCGGGGGGAACACCGGGGAGCTGTTTTTT

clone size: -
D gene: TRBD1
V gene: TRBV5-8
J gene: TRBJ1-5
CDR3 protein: CASSLRTGQPQHF
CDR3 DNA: TGTGCCAGCAGCTTAAGGACAGGCCAGCCCCAGCATTTT

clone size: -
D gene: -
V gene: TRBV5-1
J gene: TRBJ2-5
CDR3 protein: CASSLTSPTQETQYF
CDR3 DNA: TGCGCCAGCAGCTTGACTAGCCCAACACAAGAGACCCAGTACTTC

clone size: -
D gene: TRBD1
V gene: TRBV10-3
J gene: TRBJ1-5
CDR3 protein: CAISESRGPDQPQHF
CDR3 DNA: TGTGCCATCAGTGAGTCAAGGGGGCCCGATCAGCCCCAGCATTTT

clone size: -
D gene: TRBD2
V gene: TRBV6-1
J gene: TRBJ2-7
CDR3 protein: CASHGWAGEDEQYF
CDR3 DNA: TGTGCCAGCCATGGCTGGGCGGGAGAGGACGAGCAGTACTTC

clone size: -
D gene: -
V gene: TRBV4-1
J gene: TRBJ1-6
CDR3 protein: CASSQTTNRESDSPLHF
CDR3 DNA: TGCGCCAGCAGCCAAACCACCAACAGGGAGTCGGATTCACCCCTCCACTTT

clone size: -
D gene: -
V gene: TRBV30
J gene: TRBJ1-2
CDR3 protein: CAGGDGYTF
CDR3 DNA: TGTGCCGGGGGGGATGGCTACACCTTC

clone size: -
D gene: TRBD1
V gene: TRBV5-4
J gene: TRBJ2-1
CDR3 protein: CASSFDRGAYNEQFF
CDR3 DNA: TGTGCCAGCAGCTTCGACAGGGGAGCATACAATGAGCAGTTCTTC

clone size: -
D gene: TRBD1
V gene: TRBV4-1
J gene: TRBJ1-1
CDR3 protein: CASSQGDRNTEAFF
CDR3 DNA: TGCGCCAGCAGCCAAGGGGACAGGAACACTGAAGCTTTCTTT

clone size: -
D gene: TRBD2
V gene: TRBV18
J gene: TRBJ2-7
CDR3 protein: CASSPGLAGVDQYF
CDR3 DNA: TGTGCCAGCTCACCGGGACTAGCGGGGGTGGATCAGTACTTC

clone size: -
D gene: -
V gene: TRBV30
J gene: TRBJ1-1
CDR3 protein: CAWRIQGGTEAFF
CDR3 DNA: TGTGCCTGGAGAATACAAGGGGGCACTGAAGCTTTCTTT

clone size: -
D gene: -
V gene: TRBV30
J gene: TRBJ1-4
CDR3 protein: CAWSGLTNEKLFF
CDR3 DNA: TGTGCCTGGTCGGGACTGACTAATGAAAAACTGTTTTTT

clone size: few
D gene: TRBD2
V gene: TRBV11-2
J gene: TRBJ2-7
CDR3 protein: CASSLRLAAEATLYEQYF
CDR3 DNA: TGTGCCAGCAGCTTGAGGCTAGCGGCTGAGGCAACCCTCTACGAGCAGTACTTC

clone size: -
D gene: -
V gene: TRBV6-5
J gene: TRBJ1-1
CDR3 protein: CASSSHRQATEAFF
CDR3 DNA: TGTGCCAGCAGTTCCCACCGACAGGCCACTGAAGCTTTCTTT

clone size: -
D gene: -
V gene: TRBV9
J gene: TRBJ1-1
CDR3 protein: CASSVQTENEAFF
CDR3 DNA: TGTGCCAGCAGCGTACAGACGGAGAATGAAGCTTTCTTT

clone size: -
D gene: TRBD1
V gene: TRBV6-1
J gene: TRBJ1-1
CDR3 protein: CASSEARGGNTEAFF
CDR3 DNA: TGTGCCAGCAGTGAAGCAAGAGGGGGCAACACTGAAGCTTTCTTT

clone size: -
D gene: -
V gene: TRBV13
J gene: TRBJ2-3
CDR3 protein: CASSLDGGPTQYF
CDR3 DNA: TGTGCCAGCAGCTTAGATGGAGGGCCCACGCAGTATTTT

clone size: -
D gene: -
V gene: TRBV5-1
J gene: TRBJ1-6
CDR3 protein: CASSSQGSNSPLHF
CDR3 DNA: TGCGCCAGCAGCTCACAGGGTAGTAATTCACCCCTCCACTTT

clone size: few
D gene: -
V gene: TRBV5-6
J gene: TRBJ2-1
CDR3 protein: CASSLEDRTYNEQFF
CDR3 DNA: TGTGCCAGCAGCTTAGAGGACAGAACCTACAATGAGCAGTTCTTC

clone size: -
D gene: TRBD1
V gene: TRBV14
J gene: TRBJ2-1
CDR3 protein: CASSTKTGGNEQFF
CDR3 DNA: TGTGCCAGCAGCACCAAGACAGGGGGAAATGAGCAGTTCTTC

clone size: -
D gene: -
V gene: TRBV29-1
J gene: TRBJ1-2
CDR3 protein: CSVEVLGAGGYGYTF
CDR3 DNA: TGCAGCGTTGAAGTTCTGGGGGCTGGTGGCTATGGCTACACCTTC

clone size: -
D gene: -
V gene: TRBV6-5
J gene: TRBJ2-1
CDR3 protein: CASSRDISYNEQFF
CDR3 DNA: TGTGCCAGCAGCCGTGACATATCCTACAATGAGCAGTTCTTC

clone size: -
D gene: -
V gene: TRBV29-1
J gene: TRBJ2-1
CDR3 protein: CSFRLEFVNEQFF
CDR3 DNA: TGCAGCTTCCGACTAGAGTTTGTCAATGAGCAGTTCTTC

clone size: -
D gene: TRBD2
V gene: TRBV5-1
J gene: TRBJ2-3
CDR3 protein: CASSSIAGGVTDTQYF
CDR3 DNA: TGCGCCAGCAGCTCAATAGCGGGGGGCGTCACAGATACGCAGTATTTT

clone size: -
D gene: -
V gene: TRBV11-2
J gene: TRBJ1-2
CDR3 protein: CASSSGQPTNYGYTF
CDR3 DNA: TGTGCCAGCAGCTCCGGACAGCCTACTAACTATGGCTACACCTTC

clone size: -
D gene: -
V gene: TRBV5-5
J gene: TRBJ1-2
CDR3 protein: CASSLGGSFNYGYTF
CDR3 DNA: TGTGCCAGCAGCTTAGGCGGCAGCTTTAACTATGGCTACACCTTC

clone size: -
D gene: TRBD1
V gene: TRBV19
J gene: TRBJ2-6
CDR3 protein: CASSQIQGARQYGANVLTF
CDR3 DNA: TGTGCCAGTAGTCAAATACAGGGGGCCCGACAGTATGGGGCCAACGTCCTGACTTTC

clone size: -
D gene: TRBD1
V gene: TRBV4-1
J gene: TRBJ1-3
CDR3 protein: CASSPQDRASGNTIYF
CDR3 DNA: TGCGCCAGCAGCCCCCAGGACAGGGCCTCTGGAAACACCATATATTTT

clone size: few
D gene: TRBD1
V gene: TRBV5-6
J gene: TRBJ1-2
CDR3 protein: CASSAGTGGLGYGYTF
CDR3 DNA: TGTGCCAGCAGCGCCGGGACAGGGGGTTTGGGCTATGGCTACACCTTC

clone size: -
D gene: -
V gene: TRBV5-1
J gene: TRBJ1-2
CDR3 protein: CASSYTGGTEGYTF
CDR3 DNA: TGCGCCAGCAGCTACACCGGGGGAACGGAGGGCTACACCTTC

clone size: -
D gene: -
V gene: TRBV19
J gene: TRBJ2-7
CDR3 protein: CASSIGHSSYEQYF
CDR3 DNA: TGTGCCAGTAGTATAGGTCACAGCTCCTACGAGCAGTACTTC

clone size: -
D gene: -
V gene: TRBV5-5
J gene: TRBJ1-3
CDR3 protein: CASSSRDNSGNTIYF
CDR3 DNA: TGTGCCAGCAGCTCCCGGGACAACTCTGGAAACACCATATATTTT

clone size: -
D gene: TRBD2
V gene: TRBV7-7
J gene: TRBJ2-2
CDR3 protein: CASSPGLAGGVGTGELFF
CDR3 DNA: TGTGCCAGCAGCCCCGGACTAGCGGGAGGAGTAGGGACCGGGGAGCTGTTTTTT

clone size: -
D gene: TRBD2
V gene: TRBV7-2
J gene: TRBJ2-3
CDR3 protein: CASSFLAGGRGTDTQYF
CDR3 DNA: TGTGCCAGCAGCTTCCTAGCGGGGGGGCGGGGGACAGATACGCAGTATTTT

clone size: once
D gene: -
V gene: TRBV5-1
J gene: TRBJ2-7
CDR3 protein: CASSEGTYYEQYF
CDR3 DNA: TGCGCCAGCAGCGAAGGGACTTACTACGAGCAGTACTTC

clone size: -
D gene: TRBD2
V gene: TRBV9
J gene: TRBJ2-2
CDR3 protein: CASSASLAGIPGELFF
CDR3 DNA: TGTGCCAGCAGCGCCTCCCTAGCGGGGATTCCCGGGGAGCTGTTTTTT

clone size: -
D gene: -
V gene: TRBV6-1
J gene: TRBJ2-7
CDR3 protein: CASILGQGYEQYF
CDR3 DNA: TGTGCCAGCATCTTAGGGCAGGGGTACGAGCAGTACTTC

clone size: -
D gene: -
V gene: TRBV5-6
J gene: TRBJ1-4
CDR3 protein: CASSGGGKELFF
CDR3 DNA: TGTGCCAGCAGCGGGGGAGGAAAGGAACTGTTTTTT

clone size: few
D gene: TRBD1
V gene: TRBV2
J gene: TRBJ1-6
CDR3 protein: CASSPITGGARSPLHF
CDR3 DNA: TGTGCCAGCAGCCCAATAACAGGGGGCGCAAGGTCACCCCTCCACTTT

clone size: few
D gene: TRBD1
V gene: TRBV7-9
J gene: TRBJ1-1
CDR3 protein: CASSQSPDRGRWGNTEAFF
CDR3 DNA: TGTGCCAGCAGCCAATCGCCTGACAGGGGGCGCTGGGGGAACACTGAAGCTTTCTTT

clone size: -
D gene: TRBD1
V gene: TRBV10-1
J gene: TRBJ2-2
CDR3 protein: CASRGSGTGGTGELFF
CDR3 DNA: TGCGCCAGCAGGGGCTCCGGGACAGGGGGCACCGGGGAGCTGTTTTTT

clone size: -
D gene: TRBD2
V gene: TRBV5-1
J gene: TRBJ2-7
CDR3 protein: CASSHTSGAYEQYF
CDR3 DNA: TGCGCCAGCAGTCATACTAGCGGGGCCTACGAGCAGTACTTC

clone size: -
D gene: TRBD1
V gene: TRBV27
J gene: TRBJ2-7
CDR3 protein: CASSLRTGEKYEQYF
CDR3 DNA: TGTGCCAGCAGTCTTCGGACAGGGGAGAAGTACGAGCAGTACTTC

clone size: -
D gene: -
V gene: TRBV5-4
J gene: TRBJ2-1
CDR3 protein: CASSLSSYNEQFF
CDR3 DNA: TGTGCCAGCAGCCTAAGCTCCTACAATGAGCAGTTCTTC

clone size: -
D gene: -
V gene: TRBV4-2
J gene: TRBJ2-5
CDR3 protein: CASSHEETQYF
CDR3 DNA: TGTGCCAGCAGCCACGAGGAGACCCAGTACTTC